The 27 T cell receptor beta chains reported below all come from one sample, sequenced in a study of CD8+CD57+ T cells in acquired aplastic anemia listed by TCRdb under 2018. Sequencing was carried out with an Illumina HiSeq 2000. Genomic DNA served as template for TCR beta VDJ combination and CDR3 sequence profiling. Using fastp at Q25 and MiXCR, TCRdb reprocessed the public reads and kept productive beta chains. When rows share a CDR3 protein, they turn into one entry using the most common DNA and genes. This sample is represented by a few hundred thousand distinct CDR3 sequences; under 65% of them were singletons. 25% to 30% of the sample rests with the top ten. Sequencing was done on a sample of sorted CD4+, CD8+, or CD8+CD57+ T cells (not recorded which) from PBMCs. The receptor source for this set is a human donor in good health.

This clonotype was picked up a small number of times. This chain connects TRBV7-9 to TRBJ1-2, with 10 bases fitting TRBD1. The J segment lost 7 bases and the V segment lost 8 bases, leaving 7 bases of the junction unmatched. The CDR3 loop spans 13 amino acids. Germline CDR1 SEHNR, CDR2 FQNEAQ (reference sequence). The CDR3 DNA sequence: TGTGCCAGCCGCAAGGGGACAGGGGTTGGCTACACCTTC. Its translation is CASRKGTGVGYTF.

The V and J genes are TRBV9 and TRBJ2-3; no reliable D call. Germline CDR1 SGDLS, CDR2 YYNGEE. The CDR3 length is 14 residues. Trimming cost V 0 bases and J 4 bases, with 9 bases left between them. CDR3 sequence reads: CASSVGPSPDTQYF. CDR3 nucleotide sequence: TGTGCCAGCAGCGTAGGTCCGAGCCCAGATACGCAGTATTTT.

The chain uses TRBV5-8 and TRBJ2-5; 9 bases map to TRBD2. This CDR3 is 15 amino acids long. From germline, CDR1 is SGHTS and CDR2 YDEGEE. The ends lost 4 bases at V and 1 base at J; junction bases unmatched: 5. Written as DNA, the CDR3 is TGTGCCAGCAGCCCGTTGACTAGCGGCCAAGAGACCCAGTACTTC. Encoded protein: CASSPLTSGQETQYF.

The chain couples TRBV7-2 to TRBJ2-7; TRBD1 matches at 7 bases. V trimming: 5 bases; J trimming: 3 bases; junction bases outside the gene matches: 10. CDR3 length: 15 amino acids. Looked up from germline, CDR1 is SGHTA and CDR2 is FQGNSA. Here the CDR3 reads CASSPRWGQNYEQYF. The DNA of the CDR3 is TGTGCCAGCAGCCCCCGTTGGGGACAGAACTACGAGCAGTACTTC.

The gene calls are TRBV7-9 and TRBJ1-5, with TRBD1 identical over 7 bases. Trimming cost V 5 bases and J 1 base; bases outside gene matches: 5. Germline V gene lookup returns CDR1 SEHNR and CDR2 FQNEAQ (reference sequence). CDR3 length: 15 amino acids. CDR3 nucleotide sequence: TGTGCCAGCAGCCTCGACAGGGAAAGCAATCAGCCCCAGCATTTT. The encoded protein is CASSLDRESNQPQHF.

In its sample, this clonotype was seen a few times. The chain has TRBV20-1 and TRBJ2-7, with D possibly TRBD1 on 6 matching bases. This CDR3 is 13 amino acids long. V was trimmed by 4 bases and J by 4 bases, leaving 14 bases between them. Germline assignment: CDR1 DFQATT and CDR2 SNEGSKA (reference sequence). This CDR3 is CSAKSGQGYEQYF. The DNA for the CDR3 is TGCAGTGCTAAATCCGGGCAGGGGTACGAGCAGTACTTC.

As to this clonotype: A much bigger clone sits one base away, suggesting this may be a read error. J is TRBJ1-1 and V is TRBV4-1; 9 nucleotides match TRBD1. Germline V gene lookup returns CDR1 MGHRA and CDR2 YSYEKL. The CDR3 consists of 16 residues. The CDR3 DNA reads as TGTGCCAGCAGCGGGGACAGGGTGACGGAGAACACTGAAGCTTTCTTT. It encodes CASSGDRVTENTEAFF.

The chain has TRBV19 and TRBJ1-1, with D possibly being TRBD1 (6 bases). The germline V gene has CDR1 LNHDA and CDR2 SQIVND (reference sequence). The CDR3 is 14 residues long. The V and J ends lost 5 bases and 1 base respectively, with 11 bases between them. This CDR3 reads CASSPRTENTEAFF. The CDR3 nucleotides read TGTGCCAGTAGTCCTCGGACAGAGAACACTGAAGCTTTCTTT.

This clonotype came up many times. V usage is TRBV29-1 and J usage is TRBJ1-2; D ambiguous. CDR1 SQVTM and CDR2 ANQGSEA come from the germline V gene. With 3 bases removed from V and 2 bases from J, the gap between germline ends came to 10 bases. This CDR3 region has 13 residues. This CDR3 is CSVESKKNYGYTF. CDR3 nucleotides: TGCAGCGTTGAGTCCAAGAAGAACTATGGCTACACCTTC.

The genes are TRBV20-1 and TRBJ2-4, with D perhaps matching TRBD1 (5 bases). Per germline, CDR1 DFQATT and CDR2 SNEGSKA (reference sequence). The CDR3 runs 12 residues. The V end was cut by 3 bases, the J end by 12 bases, with 15 bases between. The CDR3 DNA sequence: TGCAGTGCTAGGCTAGGGGATAGCAATCAGTACTTC. This translates into CSARLGDSNQYF.

This sequence joins TRBV20-1 and TRBJ2-1; 8 bases line up with TRBD2. The CDR3 loop spans 14 amino acids. The germline V gene encodes CDR1 DFQATT and CDR2 SNEGSKA (reference sequence). V shed 5 bases, J shed 6 bases, and the junction held 9 bases outside the gene matches. The CDR3 nucleotides read TGCAGTGCTGGGGTCACTAGCGGAGGCAATGAGCAGTTCTTC. Translating gives CSAGVTSGGNEQFF.

The rearrangement links TRBV19 to TRBJ2-3; D is ambiguous. The CDR3 is 14 amino acids. CDR1 is LNHDA, CDR2 SQIVND, per germline (reference sequence). Trimming cost V 3 bases and J 2 bases, with 9 bases left between them. The CDR3 DNA is TGTGCCAGTAGTATCGGCAGGCACACAGATACGCAGTATTTT. Its translation is CASSIGRHTDTQYF.

This chain joins TRBV7-2 and TRBJ2-7; 8 nucleotides align to TRBD1. V was pared by 6 bases and J by 2 bases, with 9 bases of the junction left unmatched. Germline-derived CDR1 and CDR2 are SGHTA and FQGNSA. The CDR3 length is 15 residues. The DNA of the CDR3 is TGTGCCAGCAGTCCATCACCGACAGGGGCCTACGAGCAGTACTTC. Amino acid sequence: CASSPSPTGAYEQYF.

The V call is TRBV5-1, the J call TRBJ2-2; 12 nucleotides line up with TRBD2. The germline CDR1 and CDR2 sequences are SGHRS and YFSETQ. V was clipped by 0 bases and J by 7 bases; unmatched bases: 10. The CDR3 runs to 18 residues. CDR3 DNA: TGCGCCAGCAGCTTGGTTGCTAGCGGGAGGGCCGCTGGCGGGGAGCTGTTTTTT. Its translation is CASSLVASGRAAGGELFF.

The V call is TRBV20-1, the J call TRBJ2-3; no definite D call. V was pared by 0 bases and J by 0 bases, with 16 bases between. The CDR3 loop spans 17 amino acids. CDR1 and CDR2 (germline): DFQATT, SNEGSKA (reference sequence). CDR3 loop: CSARDRSGYPSTDTQYF. Written as DNA, the CDR3 is TGCAGTGCTAGAGATAGATCGGGTTACCCGAGCACAGATACGCAGTATTTT.

The rearrangement links TRBV7-4 to TRBJ1-2, with 8 positions matching TRBD1. After removal of 4 bases from V and 8 bases from J, the junction contained 6 bases not matched to a gene. The germline V gene has CDR1 SGHVT and CDR2 SQSDAQ. CDR3 length: 13 amino acids. Written as DNA, the CDR3 is TGTGCCAGCAGCTCGGACAGGGTGGGCGGCTACACCTTC. Translating gives CASSSDRVGGYTF.

The chain links TRBV7-2 to TRBJ1-6, with a possible D match to TRBD1 (5 bases). The germline V gene has CDR1 SGHTA and CDR2 FQGNSA. Between the trimmed V and J ends, which lost 9 bases and 5 bases, there was a span of 14 bases. This CDR3 has 14 residues. The CDR3 sequence: CASTLQGNNSPLHF. The CDR3 bases are TGTGCCAGTACCCTCCAGGGTAATAATTCACCCCTCCACTTT. The variable domain in full, with the rest retrieved from reference TRBV7-2 and TRBJ1-6, is GAGVSQSPSNKVTEKGKDVELRCDPISGHTALYWYRQSLGQGLEFLIYFQGNSAPDKSGLPSDRFSAERTGGSVSTLTIQRTQQEDSAVYLCASTLQGNNSPLHFGNGTRLTVT.

This clonotype has ten or more counts. The chain employs TRBV6-4 and TRBJ2-1; 10 bases agree with TRBD1. Germline V gene lookup returns CDR1 MRHNA and CDR2 SNTAGT. The CDR3 is 15 residues long. V dropped 3 bases and J dropped 6; count of bases not matched to a gene: 5. The CDR3 DNA follows: TGTGCCAGCAGTGAGGGGACAGGGGAGTCCAATGAGCAGTTCTTC. Protein sequence: CASSEGTGESNEQFF.

The rearrangement links TRBV30 to TRBJ2-1; TRBD1 agrees at 10 bases. Germline CDR1 is GTSNPN and CDR2 is SVGIG (reference sequence). J gave up 4 bases and V 7 bases, and 13 bases lay outside the gene matches. The length of the CDR3 is 16 residues. CDR3 in amino acids: CAYGGVGTGVYNEQFF. DNA of the CDR3: TGTGCCTACGGTGGTGTGGGGACAGGGGTTTACAATGAGCAGTTCTTC.

This clonotype was recorded at least ten times. A much larger clone differs from this one at a single base, so this may be a read error. The V call is TRBV5-4, the J call TRBJ2-7; no definite D call. The CDR3 has 13 amino acids. Germline V gene lookup returns CDR1 SGHNT and CDR2 YYREEE (reference sequence). Here the CDR3 DNA reads TGTGCCAGCAGCTTGGGAAGGCAGTACGAGCGGTACTTC. Protein product: CASSLGRQYERYF.

Note on this clonotype: Compared with germline, one end of the junction differs, possibly owing to a read error. The chain joins TRBV7-9 to TRBJ2-6; 9 positions agree with TRBD1. The length of the CDR3 is 11 residues. Germline-derived CDR1 and CDR2 are SEHNR and FQNEAQ (reference sequence). CDR3: CASSRDRVDAF. In DNA, the CDR3 is TGTGCCAGCAGCAGGGACAGGGTTGATGCTTTC.

This sequence joins TRBV7-2 and TRBJ1-2, with 8 bases matching TRBD1. Germline lookup yields CDR1 SGHTA and CDR2 FQGNSA. This CDR3 region has 14 residues. V lost 3 bases and J lost 4; bases outside the gene matches: 4. The CDR3 DNA reads as TGTGCCAGCAGCTTGACGGGACAGGTCTATGGCTACACCTTC. Its translation is CASSLTGQVYGYTF.

For this clonotype: Relative to the germline gene, one junction end is altered; a read error may explain this. The CDR3 loop reads CAGGREGGELFF. The CDR3 DNA reads as TGTGCCGGGGGCAGGGAGGGCGGGGAGCTGTTCTTC. This chain links TRBV7-9 with TRBJ2-1; maybe TRBD2 (7 bases). The CDR3 runs 12 residues. Germline V CDR1 and CDR2: SEHNR, FQNEAQ (reference sequence).

The chain recombines TRBV7-3 with TRBJ2-5; 8 nucleotides align to TRBD2. The V segment lost 2 bases and the J segment 1 base; nucleotides outside the gene matches: 0. This CDR3 has 14 amino acids. CDR1 is SGHTA and CDR2 is FQGTGA in the germline V gene. As DNA, the CDR3 is TGTGCCAGCAGCTTACTAGCGGGCCAAGAGACCCAGTACTTC. Protein: CASSLLAGQETQYF.

The chain is built from TRBV7-3 and TRBJ2-3; D unresolved. The CDR3 covers 14 residues. V was cut by 0 bases and J by 2 bases, with 6 bases left in between. The germline V gene has CDR1 SGHTA and CDR2 FQGTGA. The DNA of the CDR3 is TGTGCCAGCAGCTTAACTGTCCCCACAGATACGCAGTATTTT. It specifies CASSLTVPTDTQYF.

The chain carries TRBV24-1 and TRBJ2-5; the D gene could be TRBD1 or TRBD2 (5 bases each). Trimming took 4 bases from V and 2 from J, leaving 16 bases between them. The CDR3 is 16 amino acids. Looked up from germline, CDR1 is KGHDR and CDR2 is SFDVKD. The CDR3 loop is CATSEFPGPKQETQYF. The CDR3 DNA reads TGTGCCACCAGTGAGTTTCCGGGACCGAAACAAGAGACCCAGTACTTC.

V usage is TRBV10-3 and J usage is TRBJ2-7, with D tentatively TRBD2 (6 bases). Germline V gene lookup returns CDR1 ENHRY and CDR2 SYGVKD. This CDR3 contains 14 residues. Trimming pared 4 bases from V and 6 bases from J, leaving 16 bases between. For the CDR3, the DNA is TGTGCCATCAGTGCGTTACCTAGGGGAGGCGAGCAGTACTTC. Translating gives CAISALPRGGEQYF.